This T cell receptor beta chain was recovered during a study of graft-versus-host responses after intestinal transplantation. Study overall: As for transplant type, recipients had multivisceral, liver-intestinal, or isolated intestinal grafts.

A note on this clone: What it recognizes is unknown.

Libraries were prepared by immunoSEQ multiplex PCR; TCRdb keeps only in-frame clonotypes and omits some of them. The profile shows about 85,000 clones, 85% to 95% of them singletons. The clonotype originates from a human donor who was the organ donor for an intestinal transplant. The specimen was unstimulated CD8+ T cells sorted from spleen or lymph node cells, collected before transplant.

For the CDR3, the DNA is TGTGCCAGTAGTATGCAAACAGGGACCTCTACCAATGAGCAGTTCTTC. Its translation: CASSMQTGTSTNEQFF. V usage is TRBV19 and J usage is TRBJ2-1; maybe TRBD1 (6 bases). Trimming left V 3 bases short and J 6 bases short, with 18 bases between. The CDR3 covers 16 residues. Germline V gene lookup returns CDR1 LNHDA and CDR2 SQIVND (reference sequence). Supplemented by reference TRBV19 and TRBJ2-1, the full variable domain reads DGGITQSPKYLFRKEGQNVTLSCEQNLNHDAMYWYRQDPGQGLRLIYYSQIVNDFQKGDIAEGYSVSREKKESFPLTVTSAQKNPTAFYLCASSMQTGTSTNEQFFGPGTRLTVL.